What follows are 8 T cell receptor beta chains derived from one specimen sequenced in a study of T cells in Graves' hyperthyroidism and ophthalmopathy. Researchers amplified the TCR beta CDR3 regions from RNA transcripts. An initial round of RT-PCR targeting the TCR CDR3 relied on the HTBI primer set. TCRdb ran MiXCR on the multiplex PCR reads and lists one entry per CDR3 protein. The sample gives 450,000 to 500,000 distinct CDR3 sequences, about 20% of which show up once; around 54% is in the top ten. What was sequenced was blood. The receptors come from a woman in her 70s with Graves' ophthalmopathy.

The chain is built from TRBV7-3 and TRBJ2-5; unclear D gene. This CDR3 has 13 amino acids. The germline V and J ends were trimmed by 4 bases and 5 bases, with 11 bases remaining between them. In germline, CDR1 is SGHTA, CDR2 FQGTGA. CDR3 in DNA: TGTGCCAGCAGCTCCGCCTTGGGGGAGACCCAGTACTTC. Residues: CASSSALGETQYF.

The sample holds a few counts of this clonotype. A read error may produce the germline difference seen at one junction end. The chain has TRBV2 and TRBJ1-3, with D perhaps matching TRBD1 (5 bases). The CDR3 has 13 residues. Germline loops: CDR1 SNHLY, CDR2 FYNNEI. CDR3 amino acids: CTSSEKGGNTIYF. The CDR3 region has the DNA TGTACCAGCAGTGAGAAGGGGGGAAACACCATATATTTT.

This clonotype was counted a few times. This sequence joins TRBV28 and TRBJ1-4; TRBD1 matches at 8 bases. V shed 7 bases, J shed 4 bases, and the junction held 5 bases outside the gene matches. This CDR3 comprises 14 residues. The germline CDR1 and CDR2 sequences are MDHEN and SYDVKM. The DNA for the CDR3 is TGTGCCAGCATCCAGGGGGCGAATAATGAAAAACTGTTTTTT. The encoded protein is CASIQGANNEKLFF.

V usage is TRBV6-2 or TRBV6-3 and J usage is TRBJ1-2, with a possible D match to TRBD1 (6 bases). Germline V CDR1 and CDR2: MNHEY, SVGEGT. The CDR3 is 16 residues long. V lost 6 bases, J lost 4 bases, and 21 bases lay in between. The CDR3 sequence: CASSPRGGRYGYGYTF. CDR3 nucleotide sequence: TGTGCCAGCAGCCCCCGGGGGGGCCGCTATGGCTATGGCTACACCTTC.

The chain couples TRBV10-3 to TRBJ2-2, with 9 bases fitting TRBD1. Germline-derived CDR1 and CDR2 are ENHRY and SYGVKD. This CDR3 contains 20 residues. The V segment lost 6 bases and the J segment 7 bases; nucleotides outside the gene matches: 24. The CDR3 spells CAISRPGQGRGGSRGGELFF. The CDR3 DNA sequence: TGTGCCATCAGCAGGCCGGGACAGGGACGAGGCGGGAGCAGGGGCGGGGAGCTGTTTTTT.

This clonotype came up a few times. The chain recombines TRBV30 with TRBJ2-3; 11 bases are a match to TRBD2. This CDR3 is 14 amino acids long. V lost 3 bases and J lost 6; bases outside the gene matches: 5. CDR1 is GTSNPN and CDR2 is SVGIG in the germline V gene (reference sequence). The DNA for the CDR3 is TGTGCCTGGAGGCCCGTAGCGGGAGGGGATACGCAGTATTTT. Its translation is CAWRPVAGGDTQYF.

The chain employs TRBV28 and TRBJ1-4; TRBD1 might be the D (5 bases). Per germline, CDR1 MDHEN and CDR2 SYDVKM. Trimming shortened V by 4 bases and J by 8 bases, and 20 bases separated the two germline ends. This CDR3 contains 16 residues. CDR3 nucleotide sequence: TGTGCCAGCAGTTCCTTTTATAGGAGGGGTGGAGAAAAACTGTTTTTT. Residues: CASSSFYRRGGEKLFF.

This clonotype was recorded at least ten times. This chain joins TRBV30 and TRBJ2-1, with 7 bases aligning to TRBD2. Trimming at V came to 0 bases and at J to 15 bases, leaving 11 bases not matched to a gene. The CDR3 loop spans 13 amino acids. CDR1 is GTSNPN and CDR2 is SVGIG in the germline V gene (reference sequence). CDR3 sequence reads: CAWSVRREQGRFF. The CDR3, as DNA: TGTGCCTGGAGTGTTAGGCGGGAGCAGGGTCGGTTCTTC.